These 28 T cell receptor beta chains came from one sample sequenced in a study of T cells in Graves' hyperthyroidism and ophthalmopathy. RNA transcripts were the template for amplifying TCR beta CDR3 regions. The study used the HTBI primer set for a first-round RT-PCR of the TCR CDR3. One entry per CDR3 protein results from TCRdb running MiXCR on the multiplex PCR reads. The data contain a few hundred thousand distinct CDR3 sequences, about 20% of them seen just once; the ten biggest clones take up 49%. The sample consisted of blood. These receptors were collected from a woman aged 70 to 79 with Graves' ophthalmopathy.

The CDR3 sequence: CASSPGHSNTGELFF. The DNA of the CDR3 is TGTGCCAGCAGCCCGGGACACTCGAACACCGGGGAGCTGTTTTTT. The genes are TRBV11-3 and TRBJ2-2, with a weak D call TRBD1 (6 bases). The length of the CDR3 is 15 residues. Trimming cost V 5 bases and J 0 bases, with 10 bases left between them. Germline CDR1 reads SGHNT; CDR2 reads YENEEA.

Many counts were recorded for this clonotype. J is TRBJ2-7 and V is TRBV7-2; 8 nucleotides align to TRBD1. From germline, CDR1 is SGHTA and CDR2 FQGNSA. This CDR3 has 16 residues. V shed 1 base, J shed 1 base, and the junction held 6 bases outside the gene matches. This CDR3 reads CASSLGRTGLSYEQYF. CDR3 coding DNA: TGTGCCAGCAGCTTAGGCAGGACAGGGCTATCCTACGAGCAGTACTTC.

This clonotype was seen only a few times. The chain joins TRBV6-2 or TRBV6-3 to TRBJ2-7; no firm D call. In germline, CDR1 is MNHEY, CDR2 SVGEGT. The length of the CDR3 is 11 residues. Trimming took 7 bases from V and 3 from J, leaving 7 bases between them. This chain's CDR3 is CASTDGYEQYF. CDR3 sequence (DNA): TGTGCCAGCACGGACGGCTACGAGCAGTACTTC.

The rearrangement links TRBV7-3 to TRBJ2-2; TRBD2 might be the D (5 bases). Germline CDR1 reads SGHTA; CDR2 reads FQGTGA. The CDR3 is made up of 15 amino acids. Trimming took off 5 bases at V and 5 bases at J, with 15 bases between the two ends. As DNA, the CDR3 is TGTGCCAGCAGCCCCTCCTTACGGGGTACCGGGGAGCTGTTTTTT. It yields the protein CASSPSLRGTGELFF.

The chain combines TRBV7-2 with TRBJ1-3; no definite D call. The CDR3 totals 14 residues. CDR1 and CDR2 (germline): SGHTA, FQGNSA. The V gene lost 0 bases and the J gene lost 3 bases, with 6 bases spanning the gap. CDR3 bases: TGTGCCAGCAGCTTAGCTGGAATTGGAAACACCATATATTTT. It yields the protein CASSLAGIGNTIYF. Variable domain in full (rest from reference TRBV7-2 and TRBJ1-3): GAGVSQSPSNKVTEKGKDVELRCDPISGHTALYWYRQSLGQGLEFLIYFQGNSAPDKSGLPSDRFSAERTGGSVSTLTIQRTQQEDSAVYLCASSLAGIGNTIYFGEGSWLTVV.

CDR3 nucleotides: TGTGCCAGCAGCCACACGACGGCGGGGCAGGGGGTGCCCCAAGAGACCCAGTACTTC. Translation: CASSHTTAGQGVPQETQYF. This rearrangement joins TRBV9 to TRBJ2-5, with D tentatively TRBD1 (7 bases). Germline V lookup: CDR1 SGDLS, CDR2 YYNGEE. The CDR3 is 19 residues long. The V gene lost 4 bases and the J gene lost 1 base, with 26 bases spanning the gap.

This clonotype appeared a few times. The chain has TRBV19 and TRBJ2-1, with a possible D match to TRBD1 (6 bases). Trimming removed 3 bases at V and 0 bases at J, with 15 bases between. From germline, CDR1 is LNHDA and CDR2 SQIVND (reference sequence). The CDR3 totals 17 residues. The CDR3: CASSIHRVLGSYNEQFF. The DNA of the CDR3 is TGTGCCAGTAGTATCCACAGGGTATTGGGCTCCTACAATGAGCAGTTCTTC.

This clonotype was seen a handful of times. The chain has TRBV18 and TRBJ2-5; no firm D call. Germline values: CDR1 KGHSH, CDR2 LQKENI. V dropped 3 bases and J dropped 0 bases, with 5 bases sitting between them. The CDR3 length is 13 residues. The CDR3: CASSPRNQETQYF. The CDR3 DNA is TGTGCCAGCTCACCCCGAAACCAAGAGACCCAGTACTTC.

The V gene is TRBV18, the J gene TRBJ1-2; no clear D. CDR1 and CDR2 (germline): KGHSH, LQKENI. The CDR3 has 15 residues. Trimming left V 1 base short and J 4 bases short, with 13 bases between. The CDR3 region is CASSPLVSSGYGYTF. The CDR3 DNA reads TGTGCCAGCTCACCACTTGTCAGTTCTGGCTATGGCTACACCTTC.

For this clonotype: This clone may be a read error of a much larger clone one base away. V usage is TRBV4-3 and J usage is TRBJ2-1; D uncertain. The better agreement between TRBJ2-7 and the DNA end casts doubt on the J call. Germline CDR1 reads LGHNA; CDR2 reads YSLEER. This CDR3 is 17 amino acids long. The CDR3 coding sequence is TGCGCCAGCAGCCAAGAGGCAGCGCCGAGCTCCTACAATGAGCAGTACTTC. Its protein product is CASSQEAAPSSYNEQYF.

This clonotype appeared a single time. The V gene is TRBV5-1, the J gene TRBJ1-1; TRBD1 matches 7 bases. Germline trimming cut 4 bases from V and 0 bases from J; bases unmatched to any gene: 6. The CDR3 has 15 residues. CDR1 is SGHRS, CDR2 YFSETQ, per germline. As DNA, the CDR3 is TGCGCCAGCAGCGGACCCAGGGGGATGAACACTGAAGCTTTCTTT. As protein: CASSGPRGMNTEAFF.

This clonotype was seen more than once but under ten times. The chain is built from TRBV7-2 and TRBJ2-3; TRBD2 aligns across 11 bases. Trimming took 6 bases from V and 2 from J; bases not matched to a gene: 7. Germline V gene sequence: CDR1 SGHTA, CDR2 FQGNSA. The CDR3 runs to 16 residues. The CDR3 is CASRRSGRAPTDTQYF. DNA for the CDR3: TGTGCCAGCAGACGTAGCGGGAGGGCCCCCACAGATACGCAGTATTTT. The full variable domain, its missing parts supplied by reference TRBV7-2 and TRBJ2-3, is GAGVSQSPSNKVTEKGKDVELRCDPISGHTALYWYRQSLGQGLEFLIYFQGNSAPDKSGLPSDRFSAERTGGSVSTLTIQRTQQEDSAVYLCASRRSGRAPTDTQYFGPGTRLTVL.

This clonotype was seen at least ten times. V gene TRBV6-6 combines with J gene TRBJ2-3, with 7 bases matching TRBD1. The germline V gene encodes CDR1 MNHNY and CDR2 SVGAGI (reference sequence). V was clipped by 2 bases and J by 3 bases; unmatched bases: 5. The CDR3 covers 15 residues. The CDR3 loop is CASSYATGITDTQYF. CDR3 in DNA: TGTGCCAGCAGTTACGCGACAGGGATTACAGATACGCAGTATTTT.

This clonotype was observed many times. This chain joins TRBV7-2 and TRBJ2-3; unclear D gene. CDR3 size: 13 residues. CDR1 and CDR2 from the germline V gene are SGHTA and FQGNSA. Trimming removed 4 bases from V and 0 bases from J, with 5 bases in between. CDR3: CASSSLSTDTQYF. The DNA of the CDR3 is TGTGCCAGCAGCTCCTTAAGCACAGATACGCAGTATTTT.

The chain uses TRBV10-3 and TRBJ2-7; perhaps TRBD1 as D (6 bases). This CDR3 spans 14 amino acids. With 6 bases removed from V and 5 bases from J, the gap between germline ends came to 17 bases. Per the germline V gene, CDR1 is ENHRY and CDR2 is SYGVKD. CDR3 DNA sequence: TGTGCCATCAGCCTCCTTAACAGGGTGCACGAGCAGTACTTC. Protein: CAISLLNRVHEQYF.

The sample holds many counts of this clonotype. The rearrangement links TRBV28 to TRBJ1-6; D is undetermined. V lost 4 bases and J 8 bases, leaving 12 bases between the germline ends. CDR3 length: 14 amino acids. CDR1 and CDR2 from the germline V gene are MDHEN and SYDVKM. CDR3: CASSSLSLDSPLHF. The CDR3 DNA reads as TGTGCCAGCAGTTCGCTGAGTTTGGATTCACCCCTCCACTTT.

This clonotype was detected only a few times. The V call is TRBV6-2 or TRBV6-3, the J call TRBJ1-2; perhaps TRBD1 as D (5 bases). V was trimmed by 5 bases and J by 8 bases, leaving 12 bases between them. This CDR3 comprises 12 residues. Germline CDR1 is MNHEY and CDR2 is SVGEGT. Written as DNA, the CDR3 is TGTGCCAGCAGTACCCTGGACATCGGCTACACCTTC. Its protein is CASSTLDIGYTF.

This clonotype showed up just a few times. V and J are TRBV15 and TRBJ2-5; 10 bases match TRBD2. The CDR3 loop spans 16 amino acids. Germline V gives CDR1 LNHNV, CDR2 YYDKDF (reference sequence). V was pared by 3 bases and J by 4 bases, with 8 bases of the junction left unmatched. CDR3 region: CATSSHLLAGVETQYF. In DNA form, the CDR3 reads TGTGCCACCAGCAGCCACTTGCTAGCGGGAGTAGAGACCCAGTACTTC.

This clonotype came up many times. The rearrangement links TRBV2 to TRBJ2-5; D is undetermined. Deletions cut 5 bases from V and 0 bases from J, with 10 bases between. Germline V gives CDR1 SNHLY, CDR2 FYNNEI. The CDR3 runs to 14 residues. The CDR3 DNA sequence: TGTGCCAGCAGTTCGACCGAGTACCAAGAGACCCAGTACTTC. Protein: CASSSTEYQETQYF.

This clonotype came up a few times. The V call is TRBV20-1, the J call TRBJ1-1, with D possibly being TRBD1 (6 bases). CDR3 length equals 17 residues. Trimming removed 1 base at V and 4 bases at J, with 22 bases between. Germline assignment: CDR1 DFQATT and CDR2 SNEGSKA (reference sequence). CDR3 DNA: TGCAGTGCTAGAGTCCCATGGGAGGAGGGGGGAGGCACTGAAGCTTTCTTT. Protein: CSARVPWEEGGGTEAFF.

The rearrangement joins TRBV9 to TRBJ1-3, with no clear D. Per the germline V gene, CDR1 is SGDLS and CDR2 is YYNGEE. This CDR3 is built from 15 residues. Trimming pared 0 bases from V and 4 bases from J, leaving 11 bases between. The CDR3 bases are TGTGCCAGCAGCGTAGCCCCTAAAGGCGGAAACACCATATATTTT. Amino acid sequence: CASSVAPKGGNTIYF.

This clonotype has at least ten counts. V is TRBV27 and J is TRBJ1-1; 8 bases agree with TRBD1. Trimming cost V 7 bases and J 6 bases; bases outside gene matches: 10. Germline V lookup: CDR1 MNHEY, CDR2 SMNVEV (reference sequence). The CDR3 consists of 14 residues. The CDR3 region is CASKAGGYLAEAFF. Written as DNA, the CDR3 is TGTGCCAGCAAAGCAGGGGGCTATTTGGCTGAAGCTTTCTTT.

This clonotype appeared many times. The chain uses TRBV11-2 and TRBJ2-3; no clear D. The V end was cut by 5 bases, the J end by 2 bases, with 8 bases between. Germline V gene data show CDR1 as SGHAT and CDR2 as FQNNGV. The length of the CDR3 is 13 residues. DNA of the CDR3: TGTGCCAGCAGCACTTCGACCACAGATACGCAGTATTTT. It codes for CASSTSTTDTQYF.

The chain combines TRBV5-1 with TRBJ2-2; 9 nucleotides align to TRBD1. The CDR3 loop spans 15 amino acids. V trimming: 0 bases; J trimming: 6 bases; junction bases outside the gene matches: 3. Germline CDR1 is SGHRS and CDR2 is YFSETQ. CDR3 in DNA: TGCGCCAGCAGCTTGGAACAGGGGGCGGCCGGGGAGCTGTTTTTT. Amino acid sequence: CASSLEQGAAGELFF.

The chain combines TRBV30 with TRBJ1-5; 9 positions match TRBD1. Germline V gene data show CDR1 as GTSNPN and CDR2 as SVGIG (reference sequence). CDR3 length: 15 residues. With 2 bases clipped from V and 4 bases from J, the junction kept 6 bases outside the gene matches. The CDR3 DNA follows: TGTGCCTGGAGTTCAAGGGACAGGGATAATCAGCCCCAGCATTTT. Encoded protein: CAWSSRDRDNQPQHF.

Of note for this clonotype: The CDR3 carries no conserved terminal phenylalanine or tryptophan, so it likely arises from a read error. The chain is built from TRBV9 and TRBJ2-2; TRBD2 agrees at 9 bases. CDR3 size: 16 residues. V lost 7 bases to trimming and J lost 3 bases; unmatched junction nucleotides: 10. In germline, CDR1 is SGDLS, CDR2 YYNGEE. CDR3 amino acids: CASHGGLAGYTGELFL. The CDR3 region has the DNA TGTGCCAGCCACGGGGGGCTAGCGGGATACACCGGGGAGCTGTTTCTT.

This clonotype was recorded many times. The chain carries TRBV6-2 or TRBV6-3 and TRBJ2-2, with TRBD1 identical over 8 bases. The ends lost 10 bases at V and 7 bases at J; junction bases unmatched: 5. The CDR3 spans 12 residues. Germline V gene lookup returns CDR1 MNHEY and CDR2 SVGEGT. This CDR3 is CATDRGVGELFF. DNA for the CDR3: TGTGCCACCGACAGGGGAGTCGGGGAGCTGTTTTTT.

The chain carries TRBV20-1 and TRBJ1-5, with TRBD1 matching over 8 bases. With 4 bases clipped from V and 5 bases from J, the junction kept 7 bases outside the gene matches. This CDR3 comprises 14 residues. Germline assignment: CDR1 DFQATT and CDR2 SNEGSKA (reference sequence). Written as DNA, the CDR3 is TGCAGTGCTACACAGGGGGGGCTGGATCAGCCCCAGCATTTT. Translating gives CSATQGGLDQPQHF.